The 24 T cell receptor beta chains given below trace back to one sample, sequenced in a study of metastatic and nonmetastatic thyroid tumors. Among the patients, none had received any treatment before thyroid surgery. Using MiXCR, TCRdb re-called clones from the PCR reads. The sample includes approximately 28,000 clones, approximately 19% of them seen just once. Specimen: blood. These receptors were taken from a female donor with papillary thyroid cancer or a benign thyroid nodule (not recorded which). Some clones in this sample may be carry-over from other donors' samples.

This clone is medium-sized within its sample. This sequence joins TRBV6-5 and TRBJ2-1, with D tentatively TRBD2 (6 bases). The germline CDR1 and CDR2 sequences are MNHEY and SVGAGI. Trimming stripped 0 bases from V and 4 bases from J, with 7 bases between. This CDR3 has 14 residues. CDR3 residues: CASSYSRGYNEQFF. CDR3 DNA: TGTGCCAGCAGTTACTCGCGGGGATACAATGAGCAGTTCTTC.

J is TRBJ2-5 and V is TRBV27; TRBD1 aligns across 7 bases. CDR1 and CDR2 from the germline V gene are MNHEY and SMNVEV (reference sequence). V lost 5 bases and J lost 1; bases outside the gene matches: 7. This CDR3 is 15 amino acids long. The DNA for the CDR3 is TGTGCCAGCAGTCAAAGAAGGGGGCTCCAAGAGACCCAGTACTTC. Its protein product is CASSQRRGLQETQYF.

At least ten counts were recorded for this clone. The same CDR3 can be traced to other DNA sequences in this sample. This chain connects TRBV20-1 to TRBJ2-7; the D gene is possibly TRBD2 (6 bases). The CDR3 has 14 amino acids. CDR1 DFQATT and CDR2 SNEGSKA come from the germline V gene (reference sequence). Trimming cost V 5 bases and J 7 bases, with 21 bases left between them. The CDR3 spells CSAGTSFVTDEQYF. The CDR3 DNA reads as TGCAGTGCTGGAACTAGCTTTGTTACCGATGAGCAGTACTTC.

V gene TRBV2 combines with J gene TRBJ2-7; D is ambiguous. This CDR3 has 12 residues. Trimming took off 2 bases at V and 12 bases at J, with 14 bases between the two ends. Germline CDR1 reads SNHLY; CDR2 reads FYNNEI. This CDR3 is CASSELFSSMYF. As DNA, the CDR3 is TGTGCCAGCAGTGAATTGTTCTCGAGTATGTACTTC.

This clone was counted at least ten times. This chain joins TRBV7-2 and TRBJ1-1; perhaps TRBD1 as D (6 bases). The CDR3 extends over 14 amino acids. The V end lost 5 bases, the J end lost 8 bases, and 18 bases lay between the germline ends. CDR1 is SGHTA, CDR2 FQGNSA, per germline. In DNA form, the CDR3 reads TGTGCCAGCAGCCCAGGGGAAGGTACGAAGGAAGCTTTCTTT. It yields the protein CASSPGEGTKEAFF.

J is TRBJ1-1 and V is TRBV4-1, with D maybe TRBD1 (6 bases). There are 15 residues in the CDR3. V gave up 1 base and J gave up 10 bases, with 19 bases separating them. Germline CDR1 reads MGHRA; CDR2 reads YSYEKL. The CDR3 region has the DNA TGCGCCAGCAGCCAAGCCCCTGTCGTGGGGGGCCTAGCTTTCTTT. It specifies CASSQAPVVGGLAFF.

This clone was observed a handful of times. The chain employs TRBV6-1 and TRBJ2-1, with D unresolved. Germline CDR1 is MNHNS and CDR2 is SASEGT. The CDR3 spans 14 residues. The ends were cut back, 6 bases at V and 2 bases at J, with 11 bases in the middle. The CDR3 region has the DNA TGTGCCAGCAGGACTCCCTTCCCCTACAATGAGCAGTTCTTC. Its translation: CASRTPFPYNEQFF.

V is TRBV13 and J is TRBJ2-7, with 8 nucleotides matching TRBD2. V lost 3 bases and J lost 3; bases outside the gene matches: 4. The germline V gene encodes CDR1 PRHDT and CDR2 FYEKMQ (reference sequence). The CDR3 loop spans 14 amino acids. The CDR3 here is CASSLGGGLYEQYF. The CDR3 DNA reads TGTGCCAGCAGCTTGGGCGGGGGGCTCTACGAGCAGTACTTC.

This clone was observed a few times. The rearrangement links TRBV6-1 to TRBJ1-3; TRBD1 is a possible D gene (6 bases). CDR1 and CDR2 (germline): MNHNS, SASEGT. The CDR3 is 15 residues long. V was pared by 6 bases and J by 0 bases, with 12 bases between. CDR3 bases: TGTGCCAGCAGCTCTACAGGGAGCTCTGGAAACACCATATATTTT. Amino acids: CASSSTGSSGNTIYF.

Sample share makes this clone medium-sized. V is TRBV6-2 or TRBV6-3 and J is TRBJ1-6; D not resolved. Germline CDR1 MNHEY, CDR2 SVGEGT. The CDR3 length is 17 residues. Deletions cut 0 bases from V and 0 bases from J, with 9 bases between. DNA of the CDR3: TGTGCCAGCAGTTACTCTCCGGGGAGCTCCTATAATTCACCCCTCCACTTT. Translated, it gives CASSYSPGSSYNSPLHF.

This clone was found a few times. V usage is TRBV5-1 and J usage is TRBJ1-2; no firm D call. The V gene's germline CDR1 is SGHRS and CDR2 YFSETQ. V dropped 5 bases and J dropped 0 bases, with 11 bases sitting between them. The CDR3 contains 14 residues. In nucleotides, the CDR3 is TGCGCCAGCAGTTTTGAGACACCTAACTATGGCTACACCTTC. This gives the protein CASSFETPNYGYTF.

This clone was counted many times. V gene TRBV7-3 combines with J gene TRBJ2-1, with D unresolved. Germline CDR1 reads SGHTA; CDR2 reads FQGTGA. CDR3 length: 16 residues. The V and J ends lost 6 bases and 7 bases respectively, with 22 bases between them. In DNA, the CDR3 is TGTGCCAGCAGACAACTTGACTCAGCTGGGTCAAATGAGCAGTTCTTC. This sequence encodes CASRQLDSAGSNEQFF. Combining the CDR3 with reference TRBV7-3 and TRBJ2-1 gives the whole variable domain GAGVSQTPSNKVTEKGKYVELRCDPISGHTALYWYRQSLGQGPEFLIYFQGTGAADDSGLPNDRFFAVRPEGSVSTLKIQRTERGDSAVYLCASRQLDSAGSNEQFFGPGTRLTVL.

This clone was seen more than once but under ten times. The chain recombines TRBV6-2 or TRBV6-3 with TRBJ2-2; D unresolved. Germline CDR1 MNHEY, CDR2 SVGEGT. The CDR3 covers 15 residues. The V gene lost 2 bases and the J gene lost 0 bases, with 7 bases spanning the gap. The CDR3 nucleotides read TGTGCCAGCAGTTACGGCTGTGCGAACACCGGGGAGCTGTTTTTT. Its protein product is CASSYGCANTGELFF.

Ten or more counts support this clone. The V and J genes are TRBV20-1 and TRBJ2-1; TRBD1 matches at 7 bases. CDR3 length: 15 amino acids. V lost 6 bases, J lost 0 bases, and 8 bases stayed unmatched. Germline lookup yields CDR1 DFQATT and CDR2 SNEGSKA (reference sequence). The CDR3 coding sequence is TGCAGTGCGAAGGGACAGATGAGCTCCTACAATGAGCAGTTCTTC. Translated: CSAKGQMSSYNEQFF.

This clone was seen a handful of times. The chain is built from TRBV6-2 or TRBV6-3 and TRBJ2-7; 8 bases map to TRBD1. Trimming cost V 4 bases and J 4 bases; bases outside gene matches: 0. The CDR3 loop spans 12 amino acids. The germline gives CDR1 MNHEY, CDR2 SVGEGT. CDR3 in amino acids: CASSWTGYEQYF. CDR3 nucleotides: TGTGCCAGCAGTTGGACAGGGTACGAGCAGTACTTC.

The CDR3 region has the DNA TGTGCCAGCAGCTCTCGGGGTAGCGGGGACAATGAGCAGTTCTTC. Protein: CASSSRGSGDNEQFF. This chain uses TRBV11-3 with TRBJ2-1; 8 nucleotides align to TRBD2. J lost 5 bases, V lost 4 bases, and 7 bases had no gene match. Germline V gives CDR1 SGHNT, CDR2 YENEEA. CDR3 length equals 15 residues.

This clone is medium-sized within its sample. For the CDR3, the DNA is TGTGCCAGCAGTTACGGACTAGCGGGACCCGATACGCAGTATTTT. The encoded protein is CASSYGLAGPDTQYF. V usage is TRBV6-5 and J usage is TRBJ2-3, with 12 nucleotides matching TRBD2. The germline CDR1 and CDR2 sequences are MNHEY and SVGAGI. Trimming took 2 bases from V and 6 from J; bases not matched to a gene: 3. This CDR3 is 15 amino acids long.

The chain links TRBV30 to TRBJ2-2; the match to TRBD2 covers 11 bases. CDR3 length: 17 residues. The germline V gene has CDR1 GTSNPN and CDR2 SVGIG (reference sequence). The trim removed 0 bases at V and 5 bases at J, leaving 8 bases unmatched. In DNA form, the CDR3 reads TGTGCCTGGAGTGTACCGGGACTAGCGGACCCTACCGGGGAGCTGTTTTTT. This translates into CAWSVPGLADPTGELFF.

This clone has a count of ten or more. The chain employs TRBV5-6 and TRBJ1-4, with D perhaps TRBD1 (5 bases). Germline CDR1 SGHDT, CDR2 YYEEEE. V dropped 4 bases and J dropped 13 bases, with 20 bases sitting between them. The CDR3 totals 14 residues. CDR3 DNA sequence: TGTGCCAGCAGCCCGTCCAGGACGGGACGCGGACTGTTTTTT. It encodes CASSPSRTGRGLFF.

Many counts were recorded for this clone. The CDR3 DNA sequence: TGTGCCAGCAGCTTAGATACGGTCTACGAGCAGTACTTC. Protein: CASSLDTVYEQYF. The V and J genes are TRBV11-2 and TRBJ2-7; no firm D call. Germline V CDR1 and CDR2: SGHAT, FQNNGV. V shed 0 bases and J shed 3 bases, with 6 bases lying between them. CDR3 length equals 13 residues.

This clone has ten or more counts. This chain uses TRBV29-1 with TRBJ2-7; 12 bases align to TRBD1. Germline CDR1 SQVTM, CDR2 ANQGSEA. V was clipped by 2 bases and J by 9 bases; unmatched bases: 5. There are 13 residues in the CDR3. DNA for the CDR3: TGCAGCGTTGAAAGGGGACAGGGGGCAGGGCAGTACTTC. Amino acid sequence: CSVERGQGAGQYF.

In the case of this clone: Given a much more abundant clone one base away, this may be a read error. The chain carries TRBV3-1 and TRBJ2-3; D is unclear. This CDR3 spans 14 amino acids. The germline V gene encodes CDR1 LGHDT and CDR2 YNNKEL (reference sequence). The DNA for the CDR3 is TGTGCCGGCAGCCAAGAACGAGGCACAGATACGCAGTATTTT. Its translation: CAGSQERGTDTQYF.

Ten or more counts support this clone. The chain has TRBV20-1 and TRBJ2-7; 8 bases are a match to TRBD1. The CDR3 sequence is 15 residues long. The junction had 12 bases not matched to a gene; V was cut back by 6 bases and J by 2 bases. CDR1 is DFQATT and CDR2 is SNEGSKA in the germline V gene (reference sequence). In DNA, the CDR3 is TGCAGTGCCCAACGACAGGGGACTCCCCCCTACGAGCAGTACTTC. Its translation: CSAQRQGTPPYEQYF.

About this clone: This same CDR3 is encoded by further DNA sequences in the sample. The genes are TRBV6-1 and TRBJ2-2; 9 bases are a match to TRBD1. Germline CDR1 MNHNS, CDR2 SASEGT. The CDR3 totals 17 residues. V was clipped by 5 bases and J by 1 base; unmatched bases: 8. CDR3 amino acids: CASSPVGTGQNTGELFF. The CDR3 DNA is TGTGCCAGCAGTCCAGTCGGGACAGGGCAGAACACCGGGGAGCTGTTTTTT.